This record concerns one T cell receptor beta chain sequence. This entry belongs to a study of technical replicates of blood from a few donors. Some clones are missing from TCRdb's copy, which holds only in-frame ones; the method was immunoSEQ multiplex PCR. The sample lists 65,000 to 85,000 clones, 94% seen once, with approximately 0.4% in the top ten. V was trimmed by 3 bases and J by 0 bases, leaving 5 bases between them. This CDR3 has 13 residues. Germline-derived CDR1 and CDR2 are SNHLY and FYNNEI. The chain employs TRBV2 and TRBJ1-2; D is unresolved. Sequencing input: T cells isolated from PBMCs. The clonotype originates from a human donor in good health. The CDR3 DNA reads as TGTGCCAGCAGTGAGGCAGCTAACTATGGCTACACCTTC. Amino acid sequence: CASSEAANYGYTF.